A selection of T cell receptor beta chains follows, all from one sample in a study of beta chain features in type 1 diabetes. Method: immunoSEQ multiplex PCR; TCRdb's copy keeps in-frame clones and lacks some. The sample includes roughly 380,000 clones, roughly a fifth seen only once; the top ten take around 0.044%. Sequences were obtained from naive CD4+ T cells from blood. These receptors originate from a woman between 18 and 29 years old in good health. Both conserved end residues are part of each CDR3. The D gene is left open where the match is weak. Clone sizes are given selectively: once, few, many, or a class where the clone is expanded.

v_gene: TRBV5-1
j_gene: TRBJ2-3
d_gene: .
abundance: .
CDR3nt: TGCGCCAGCAGCCAAGACAGTATACCAGATACGCAGTATTTT
CDR3aa: CASSQDSIPDTQYF

v_gene: TRBV5-1
j_gene: TRBJ2-1
d_gene: TRBD1
abundance: .
CDR3nt: TGCGCCAGCAGCCCAGGACAGGGGGCCTACAATGAGCAGTTCTTC
CDR3aa: CASSPGQGAYNEQFF

v_gene: TRBV11-2
j_gene: TRBJ2-4
d_gene: .
abundance: .
CDR3nt: TGTGCCAGCAGCTTAGTCGGACTCAGACTAGCCAAAAACATTCAGTACTTC
CDR3aa: CASSLVGLRLAKNIQYF

v_gene: TRBV7-3
j_gene: TRBJ2-7
d_gene: TRBD2
abundance: .
CDR3nt: TGTGCCAGCAGCTTAACCAGGGAGGGCGAGCAGTACTTC
CDR3aa: CASSLTREGEQYF

v_gene: TRBV29-1
j_gene: TRBJ2-1
d_gene: .
abundance: few
CDR3nt: TGCAGCGTGGGGGCCTTTGAGCAGTTCTTC
CDR3aa: CSVGAFEQFF

v_gene: TRBV7-9
j_gene: TRBJ2-7
d_gene: .
abundance: .
CDR3nt: TGTGCCAGCAGCGATAAACGGGGAACTACCCCCTACGAGCAGTACTTC
CDR3aa: CASSDKRGTTPYEQYF

v_gene: TRBV5-1
j_gene: TRBJ2-5
d_gene: .
abundance: .
CDR3nt: TGCGCCAGCAGCTTGGCCACGACTGAGACCCAGTACTTC
CDR3aa: CASSLATTETQYF

v_gene: TRBV2
j_gene: TRBJ2-1
d_gene: TRBD2
abundance: few
CDR3nt: TGTGCCAGCAGTGAAGGACTAGCAGTACTGAATGAGCAGTTCTTC
CDR3aa: CASSEGLAVLNEQFF

v_gene: TRBV4-2
j_gene: TRBJ2-2
d_gene: TRBD2
abundance: few
CDR3nt: TGTGCCAGCAGCCAAGCCCTCGGACTAGCGCCCGGGGAGCTGTTTTTT
CDR3aa: CASSQALGLAPGELFF

v_gene: TRBV7-9
j_gene: TRBJ1-1
d_gene: .
abundance: few
CDR3nt: TGTGCCAGCAGCTCGAAAGGGCAGGGGACTGAAGCTTTCTTT
CDR3aa: CASSSKGQGTEAFF

v_gene: TRBV7-9
j_gene: TRBJ1-4
d_gene: .
abundance: once
CDR3nt: TGTGCCAGCAGTTCCCGTTTCCAGGGGCCTAATGAAAAACTGTTTTTT
CDR3aa: CASSSRFQGPNEKLFF

v_gene: TRBV30
j_gene: TRBJ2-7
d_gene: TRBD2
abundance: .
CDR3nt: TGTGCCTGGAGTGTCCCTAGCGGTGCAAAGCAGTACTTC
CDR3aa: CAWSVPSGAKQYF

v_gene: TRBV5-4
j_gene: TRBJ2-1
d_gene: .
abundance: few
CDR3nt: TGTGCCAGCAGCACCGGGACAAACTCCTACAATGAGCAGTTCTTC
CDR3aa: CASSTGTNSYNEQFF

v_gene: TRBV29-1
j_gene: TRBJ1-2
d_gene: TRBD1
abundance: .
CDR3nt: TGCAGCGTTCGGACAGGTTTCGCTAACTATGGCTACACCTTC
CDR3aa: CSVRTGFANYGYTF

v_gene: TRBV7-3
j_gene: TRBJ1-5
d_gene: .
abundance: .
CDR3nt: TGTGCCAGCACCTTTTCCCACAATCAGCCCCAGCATTTT
CDR3aa: CASTFSHNQPQHF

v_gene: TRBV6-1
j_gene: TRBJ1-5
d_gene: .
abundance: few
CDR3nt: TGTGTGACGGGCCCCCTCTCGGGACCCCAGCATTTT
CDR3aa: CVTGPLSGPQHF

v_gene: TRBV6-5
j_gene: TRBJ1-6
d_gene: TRBD1
abundance: .
CDR3nt: TGTGCCAGCAGCTTTAACAGGGGATCAGGATCACCCCTCCACTTT
CDR3aa: CASSFNRGSGSPLHF

v_gene: TRBV9
j_gene: TRBJ2-2
d_gene: .
abundance: .
CDR3nt: TGTGCCAGCAGCGTTGGGACACCCTTCACCGGGGAGCTGTTTTTT
CDR3aa: CASSVGTPFTGELFF

v_gene: TRBV4-1
j_gene: TRBJ2-1
d_gene: .
abundance: .
CDR3nt: TGCGCCAGCAGCCAAGCGGGGTCCTACAATGAGCAGTTCTTC
CDR3aa: CASSQAGSYNEQFF

v_gene: TRBV5-6
j_gene: TRBJ2-3
d_gene: TRBD2
abundance: .
CDR3nt: TGTGCCAGCAGTGGTAGCGGGAGTACAGATACGCAGTATTTT
CDR3aa: CASSGSGSTDTQYF

v_gene: TRBV25-1
j_gene: TRBJ2-1
d_gene: .
abundance: .
CDR3nt: TGTGCCAGCAGTCCAATCCAACAGGGACGTGAGCAGTTCTTC
CDR3aa: CASSPIQQGREQFF

v_gene: TRBV7-2
j_gene: TRBJ2-3
d_gene: TRBD2
abundance: .
CDR3nt: TGTGCCAGCAGCCTGACCAGCGGGGGCACAGATACGCAGTATTTT
CDR3aa: CASSLTSGGTDTQYF

v_gene: TRBV10-3
j_gene: TRBJ1-1
d_gene: .
abundance: .
CDR3nt: TGTGCCATCAGCCAGGGGTACACTGAAGCTTTCTTT
CDR3aa: CAISQGYTEAFF

v_gene: TRBV7-3
j_gene: TRBJ2-2
d_gene: TRBD2
abundance: .
CDR3nt: TGTGCCAGCAGCTCGGGAGGTGCCGGGGAGCTGTTTTTT
CDR3aa: CASSSGGAGELFF

v_gene: TRBV10-3
j_gene: TRBJ1-2
d_gene: .
abundance: .
CDR3nt: TGTGCCATCAGTGAAGGAGACAACTATGGCTACACCTTC
CDR3aa: CAISEGDNYGYTF

v_gene: TRBV30
j_gene: TRBJ1-2
d_gene: TRBD1
abundance: .
CDR3nt: TGTGCCTGGAGTAGGACAGGGGGCGCCGGGGGCTACACCTTC
CDR3aa: CAWSRTGGAGGYTF

v_gene: TRBV9
j_gene: TRBJ2-2
d_gene: .
abundance: .
CDR3nt: TGTGCCAGCAGCGTAGGAGTGGGGGAGCTGTTTTTT
CDR3aa: CASSVGVGELFF

v_gene: TRBV25-1
j_gene: TRBJ2-1
d_gene: TRBD2
abundance: few
CDR3nt: TGTGCCAGCAGTGACCTTAGCGGGGGCCTCTACAATGAGCAGTTCTTC
CDR3aa: CASSDLSGGLYNEQFF

v_gene: TRBV18
j_gene: TRBJ2-3
d_gene: TRBD1
abundance: .
CDR3nt: TGTGCCAGCTCACCACGACAGGGGGCCTTGATCCGCACAGATACGCAGTATTTT
CDR3aa: CASSPRQGALIRTDTQYF

v_gene: TRBV6-5
j_gene: TRBJ2-7
d_gene: TRBD1
abundance: .
CDR3nt: TGTGCCAGCAGCCCCGGGACAGGCCTATCCTACGAGCAGTACTTC
CDR3aa: CASSPGTGLSYEQYF

v_gene: TRBV10-3
j_gene: TRBJ2-5
d_gene: .
abundance: .
CDR3nt: TGTGCCATCAGTGTCGGGAGCTCCCAAGAGACCCAGTACTTC
CDR3aa: CAISVGSSQETQYF

v_gene: TRBV13
j_gene: TRBJ1-6
d_gene: .
abundance: .
CDR3nt: TGTGCCAGCAGCTTAGAAGGACGGGGAGGACGGACCCTCCACTTT
CDR3aa: CASSLEGRGGRTLHF

v_gene: TRBV30
j_gene: TRBJ2-5
d_gene: .
abundance: few
CDR3nt: TGTGCCTGGAAACCAGGGGTAGGGGAAGAGACCCAGTACTTC
CDR3aa: CAWKPGVGEETQYF

v_gene: TRBV11-2
j_gene: TRBJ1-1
d_gene: TRBD1
abundance: few
CDR3nt: TGTGCCAGCAGCCTCGACAGGGGAAGAGAAGCTTTCTTT
CDR3aa: CASSLDRGREAFF

v_gene: TRBV7-9
j_gene: TRBJ2-5
d_gene: .
abundance: .
CDR3nt: TGTGCCAGCAGCTTAGCGCGGTGGGGCCTCCAAGAGACCCAGTACTTC
CDR3aa: CASSLARWGLQETQYF

v_gene: TRBV4-1
j_gene: TRBJ1-2
d_gene: .
abundance: few
CDR3nt: TGCGCCAGCAGCCAAGTTGTACCCTCTTTGCGAACTAACTATGGCTACACCTTC
CDR3aa: CASSQVVPSLRTNYGYTF

v_gene: TRBV30
j_gene: TRBJ1-6
d_gene: .
abundance: .
CDR3nt: TGTGCCTGGAGTGTATATCTCGGGTCACCCCTCCACTTT
CDR3aa: CAWSVYLGSPLHF

v_gene: TRBV7-3
j_gene: TRBJ2-7
d_gene: .
abundance: .
CDR3nt: TGTGCCAGCAGCCCCACTGAGGGCTACGAGCAGTACTTC
CDR3aa: CASSPTEGYEQYF

v_gene: TRBV18
j_gene: TRBJ1-3
d_gene: TRBD1
abundance: .
CDR3nt: TGTGCCAGCTCAGAGGACAGGGATTCGATATATTTT
CDR3aa: CASSEDRDSIYF

v_gene: TRBV4-1
j_gene: TRBJ2-1
d_gene: .
abundance: few
CDR3nt: TGCGCCAGCAGCCAAGTAGCGGTTCGTGAGCAGTTCTTC
CDR3aa: CASSQVAVREQFF

v_gene: TRBV25-1
j_gene: TRBJ1-4
d_gene: .
abundance: .
CDR3nt: TGTGCCAGCAAGGAAGCGACTAATGAAAAACTGTTTTTT
CDR3aa: CASKEATNEKLFF

v_gene: TRBV19
j_gene: TRBJ2-5
d_gene: .
abundance: few
CDR3nt: TGTGCCAGTAGTGAGGTTTTATGGGAGACCCAGTACTTC
CDR3aa: CASSEVLWETQYF

v_gene: TRBV7-2
j_gene: TRBJ2-7
d_gene: TRBD1
abundance: few
CDR3nt: TGTGCCAGCAGCTTATATCCGACAGGGGCTTGGGACGAGCAGTACTTC
CDR3aa: CASSLYPTGAWDEQYF

v_gene: TRBV5-1
j_gene: TRBJ1-1
d_gene: TRBD1
abundance: .
CDR3nt: TGCGCCAGCAGCACAAAGTTGGACAGGCCCACTGAAGCTTTCTTT
CDR3aa: CASSTKLDRPTEAFF

v_gene: TRBV5-1
j_gene: TRBJ2-3
d_gene: TRBD2
abundance: .
CDR3nt: TGCGCCAGCAGCTTGCCTAGCGGGAGCGGGGATACGCAGTATTTT
CDR3aa: CASSLPSGSGDTQYF

v_gene: TRBV6-5
j_gene: TRBJ1-1
d_gene: .
abundance: few
CDR3nt: TGTGCCAGCAGGCCGACTTCAGGGTACGGCACTGAAGCTTTCTTT
CDR3aa: CASRPTSGYGTEAFF

v_gene: TRBV9
j_gene: TRBJ2-5
d_gene: TRBD2
abundance: few
CDR3nt: TGTGCCAGCAGCGTAGGGGGTAGCGGGAGGGTAGAGACCCAGTACTTC
CDR3aa: CASSVGGSGRVETQYF

v_gene: TRBV29-1
j_gene: TRBJ1-4
d_gene: .
abundance: .
CDR3nt: TGCAGCGTTGTAAAGGGACACCCTGGGGAAAAACTGTTTTTT
CDR3aa: CSVVKGHPGEKLFF

v_gene: TRBV6-5
j_gene: TRBJ1-2
d_gene: .
abundance: few
CDR3nt: TGTGCCAGCAGTTACTCAAGAGGATACTATGGCTACACCTTC
CDR3aa: CASSYSRGYYGYTF

v_gene: TRBV2
j_gene: TRBJ1-4
d_gene: .
abundance: .
CDR3nt: TGTGCCAGCCTTCCACGACAAGCCGGTGAAAAACTGTTTTTT
CDR3aa: CASLPRQAGEKLFF